This T cell receptor (beta chain) is drawn from a study of Graves' ophthalmopathy and Graves' hyperthyroidism. Diagnoses were established from clinical symptoms, serum thyroxine, TRAb, thyroid ultrasound and orbital computed tomography. Someone took the PBMCs out of less than 11 ml of fresh peripheral blood. From RNA, the CDR3 regions of TCR beta chains were amplified and sequenced. First-round RT-PCR relied on HTBI primers, and a second-round multiplex PCR came next. TCRdb analysed the multiplex PCR reads with MiXCR anew, one entry per CDR3 protein. The sample holds 350,000 to 450,000 distinct CDR3 sequences; around 20% are singletons and the top ten take around 3.2%. Study-wide findings and caveats: In separating ophthalmopathy from stable hyperthyroidism, a 13-signature model achieved 87.88% sensitivity and about 80% specificity.

This clonotype was picked up many times. Its antigen is not known. Sequencing was performed on peripheral blood. This sequence was found in a woman aged 18-35 years with stable Graves' hyperthyroidism.

CDR3 residues: CASSQVGGQPQHF. In DNA form, the CDR3 reads TGTGCCAGCAGCCAGGTTGGGGGGCAGCCCCAGCATTTT. J is TRBJ1-5 and V is TRBV7-2, with TRBD1 as a possible D gene (5 bases). This CDR3 is built from 13 residues. The V gene lost 5 bases and the J gene lost 7 bases, with 12 bases spanning the gap. CDR1 SGHTA and CDR2 FQGNSA come from the germline V gene.